The following is a TCR beta chain sequence with its context. Study processing details: Scientists estimated how many nucleated cells there were by amplifying reference gene primers. Sequenced by immunoSEQ multiplex PCR; TCRdb stores in-frame clones only, minus some. That table is the source of V, J and clone size, and D and trimming were worked out from the DNA. The sample carries some 350,000 clones, around 84% recorded once. Germline V gene sequence: CDR1 MDHEN, CDR2 SYDVKM. The CDR3 loop spans 13 amino acids. V was cut by 3 bases and J by 5 bases, with 11 bases left in between. These data belong to a study of blood T cell repertoires in COVID-19. Study background: Italy, Spain and the United States were the sources of the convalescent and acute COVID-19 samples. Sources were T cells, B-cell-depleted T cells, or PBMCs; the material itself was cDNA or gDNA.

The chain joins TRBV28 to TRBJ2-7; no reliable D call. Specimen: peripheral blood. The TCR sequence derives from a human donor in a cohort sampled during active COVID-19. The CDR3 DNA reads TGTGCCAGCAGTTTGGGCCAGTCCCACGAGCAGTACTTC. As protein: CASSLGQSHEQYF.